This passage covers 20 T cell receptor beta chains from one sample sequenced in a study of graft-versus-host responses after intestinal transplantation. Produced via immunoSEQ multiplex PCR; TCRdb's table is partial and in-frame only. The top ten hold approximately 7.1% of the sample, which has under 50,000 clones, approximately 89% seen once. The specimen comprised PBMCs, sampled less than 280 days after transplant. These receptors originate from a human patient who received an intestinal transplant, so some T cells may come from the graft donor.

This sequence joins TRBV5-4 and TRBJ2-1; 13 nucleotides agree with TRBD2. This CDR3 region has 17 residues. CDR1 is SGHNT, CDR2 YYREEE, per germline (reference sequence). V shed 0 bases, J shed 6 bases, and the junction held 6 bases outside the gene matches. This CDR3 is CASSLEGLAGKLNEQFF. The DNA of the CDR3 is TGTGCCAGCAGCTTGGAGGGACTAGCGGGGAAACTCAATGAGCAGTTCTTC.

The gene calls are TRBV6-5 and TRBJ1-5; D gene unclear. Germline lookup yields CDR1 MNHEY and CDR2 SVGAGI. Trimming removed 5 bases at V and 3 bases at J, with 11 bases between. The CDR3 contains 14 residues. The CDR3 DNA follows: TGTGCCAGCAGTCCGAGTGGGCCCAATCAGCCCCAGCATTTT. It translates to CASSPSGPNQPQHF.

CDR3 amino acids: CASSQAMLTGEQYF. CDR3 DNA: TGCGCCAGCAGCCAAGCCATGTTGACCGGGGAGCAGTACTTC. The chain employs TRBV4-1 and TRBJ2-7; no definite D call. CDR1 is MGHRA, CDR2 YSYEKL, per germline. Trimming took 1 base from V and 7 from J, leaving 14 bases between them. The CDR3 is 14 residues long.

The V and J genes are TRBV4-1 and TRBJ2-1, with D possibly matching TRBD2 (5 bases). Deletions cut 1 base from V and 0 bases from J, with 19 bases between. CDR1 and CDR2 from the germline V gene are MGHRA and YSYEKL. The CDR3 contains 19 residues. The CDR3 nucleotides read TGCGCCAGCAGCCAAGCATCTCCAAGAGGGTTTAGCTCCTACAATGAGCAGTTCTTC. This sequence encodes CASSQASPRGFSSYNEQFF.

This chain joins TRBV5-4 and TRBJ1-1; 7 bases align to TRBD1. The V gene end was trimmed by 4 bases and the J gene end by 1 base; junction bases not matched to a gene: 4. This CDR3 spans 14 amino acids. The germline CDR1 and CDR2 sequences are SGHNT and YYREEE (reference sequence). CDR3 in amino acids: CASSQGGANTEAFF. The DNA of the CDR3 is TGTGCCAGCAGCCAGGGGGGCGCGAACACTGAAGCTTTCTTT.

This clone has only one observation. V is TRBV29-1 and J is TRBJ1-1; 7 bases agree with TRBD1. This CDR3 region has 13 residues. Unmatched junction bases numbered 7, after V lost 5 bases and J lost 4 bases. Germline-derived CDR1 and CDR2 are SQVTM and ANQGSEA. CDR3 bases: TGCAGCGTTACCGACAGGGTGACCACTGAAGCTTTCTTT. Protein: CSVTDRVTTEAFF.

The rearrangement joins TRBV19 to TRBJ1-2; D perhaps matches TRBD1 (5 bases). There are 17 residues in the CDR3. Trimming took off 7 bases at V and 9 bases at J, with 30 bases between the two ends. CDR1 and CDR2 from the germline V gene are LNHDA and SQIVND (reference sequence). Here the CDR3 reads CASNIRDLWFQGPSYTF. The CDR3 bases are TGTGCCAGTAACATCCGGGACCTATGGTTTCAAGGTCCCAGCTACACCTTC.

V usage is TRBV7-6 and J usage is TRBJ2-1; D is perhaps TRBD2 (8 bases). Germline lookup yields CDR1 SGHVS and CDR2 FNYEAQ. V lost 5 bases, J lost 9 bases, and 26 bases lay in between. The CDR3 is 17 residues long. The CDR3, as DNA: TGTGCCAGCAGCCACACGGGGGGGCGACAGGGTCTAAGTGAGCAGTTCTTC. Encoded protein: CASSHTGGRQGLSEQFF.

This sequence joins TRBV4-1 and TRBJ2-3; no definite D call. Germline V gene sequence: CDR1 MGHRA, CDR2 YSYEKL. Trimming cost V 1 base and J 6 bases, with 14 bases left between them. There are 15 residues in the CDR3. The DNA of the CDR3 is TGCGCCAGCAGCCAAGTAATGGTCCTGGGGGATACGCAGTATTTT. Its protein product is CASSQVMVLGDTQYF.

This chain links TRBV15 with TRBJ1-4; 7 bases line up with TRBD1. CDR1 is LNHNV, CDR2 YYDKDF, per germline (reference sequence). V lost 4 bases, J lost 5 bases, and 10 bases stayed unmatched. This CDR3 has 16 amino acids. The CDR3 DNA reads TGTGCCACCAGCAAAAGTCCGGGACAGTTGAATGAAAAACTGTTTTTT. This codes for CATSKSPGQLNEKLFF.

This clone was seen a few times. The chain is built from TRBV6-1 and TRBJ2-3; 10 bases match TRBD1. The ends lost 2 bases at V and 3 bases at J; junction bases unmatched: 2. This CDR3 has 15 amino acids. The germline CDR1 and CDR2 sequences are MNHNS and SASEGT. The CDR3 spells CASSERTGGTDTQYF. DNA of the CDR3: TGTGCCAGCAGTGAAAGGACAGGGGGGACAGATACGCAGTATTTT.

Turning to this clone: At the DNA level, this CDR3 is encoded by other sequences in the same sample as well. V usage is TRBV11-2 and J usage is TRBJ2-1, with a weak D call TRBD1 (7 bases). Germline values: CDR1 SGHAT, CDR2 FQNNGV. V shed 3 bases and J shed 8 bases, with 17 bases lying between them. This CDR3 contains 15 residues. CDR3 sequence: CASSLMRGPGDEQFF. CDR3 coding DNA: TGTGCCAGCAGCTTGATGAGGGGGCCGGGGGATGAGCAGTTCTTC.

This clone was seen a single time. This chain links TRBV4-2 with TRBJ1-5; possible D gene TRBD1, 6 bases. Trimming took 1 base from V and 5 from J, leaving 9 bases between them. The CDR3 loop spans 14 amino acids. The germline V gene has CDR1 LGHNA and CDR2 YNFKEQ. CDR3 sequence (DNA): TGTGCCAGCAGCCAAGGGACAGCGGATCAGCCCCAGCATTTT. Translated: CASSQGTADQPQHF.

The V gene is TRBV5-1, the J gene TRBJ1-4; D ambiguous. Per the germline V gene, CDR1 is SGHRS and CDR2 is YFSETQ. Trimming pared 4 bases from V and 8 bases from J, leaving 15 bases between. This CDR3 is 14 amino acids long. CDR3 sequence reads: CASSPGEGREKLFF. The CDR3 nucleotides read TGCGCCAGCAGCCCCGGAGAGGGAAGAGAAAAACTGTTTTTT.

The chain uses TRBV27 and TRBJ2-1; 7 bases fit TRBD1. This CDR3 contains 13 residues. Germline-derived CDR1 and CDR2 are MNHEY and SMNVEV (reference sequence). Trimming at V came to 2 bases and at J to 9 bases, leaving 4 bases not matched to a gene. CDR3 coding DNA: TGTGCCAGCAGTTTAAGGGGGCCCAGTGAGCAGTTCTTC. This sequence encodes CASSLRGPSEQFF.

As DNA, the CDR3 is TGTGCCAGCAGCTTAAAGGGGCGGAATGAGCAGTTCTTC. This translates into CASSLKGRNEQFF. This chain links TRBV7-3 with TRBJ2-1, with a tentative D call TRBD1 (5 bases). Trimming stripped 1 base from V and 7 bases from J, with 8 bases between. The CDR3 has 13 amino acids. Germline-derived CDR1 and CDR2 are SGHTA and FQGTGA.

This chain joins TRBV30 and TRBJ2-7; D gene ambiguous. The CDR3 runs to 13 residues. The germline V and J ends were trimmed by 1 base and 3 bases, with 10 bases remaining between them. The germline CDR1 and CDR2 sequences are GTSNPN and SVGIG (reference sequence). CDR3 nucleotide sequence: TGTGCCTGGAGTGGAAACCCGTACTACGAGCAGTACTTC. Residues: CAWSGNPYYEQYF.

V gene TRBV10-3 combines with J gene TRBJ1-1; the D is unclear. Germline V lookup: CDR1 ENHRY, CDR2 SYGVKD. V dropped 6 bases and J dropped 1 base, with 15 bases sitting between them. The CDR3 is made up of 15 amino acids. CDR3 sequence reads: CAISLSALGNTEAFF. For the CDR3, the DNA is TGTGCCATCAGCCTTAGCGCCCTGGGGAACACTGAAGCTTTCTTT.

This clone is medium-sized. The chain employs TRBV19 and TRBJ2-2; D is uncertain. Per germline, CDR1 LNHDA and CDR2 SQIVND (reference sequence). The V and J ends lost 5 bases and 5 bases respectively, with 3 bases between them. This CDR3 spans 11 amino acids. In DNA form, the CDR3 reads TGTGCCAGTAGTCTAACCGGGGAGCTGTTTTTT. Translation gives CASSLTGELFF.

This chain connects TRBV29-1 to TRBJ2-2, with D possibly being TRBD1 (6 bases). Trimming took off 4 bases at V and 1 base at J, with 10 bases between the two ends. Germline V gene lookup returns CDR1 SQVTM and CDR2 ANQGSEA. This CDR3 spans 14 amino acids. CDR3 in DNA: TGCAGCGTTGTGGAAGGGGGGAACACCGGGGAGCTGTTTTTT. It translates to CSVVEGGNTGELFF.